The T cell receptor beta chain described here comes from a study of T-cell reconstitution after alpha-beta-depleted transplantation in children. Study-wide results and caveats: Fresh T-cell production supplied most of the T-cell counts and diversity seen one year after transplant. About two months after transplant, alpha-beta T cells reportedly came from several hundred expanded graft clones. Some patients owed their high day-60 TCRbeta diversity to surviving recipient T cells and thymic progenitors.

This clonotype was counted only a few times. Its antigen is currently unknown. Preparation of the TCRbeta library involved a method that used unique molecular identifiers. One entry per CDR3 protein, called by TCRdb with MiXCR from the PCR reads. The sample records 500,000 to 750,000 distinct CDR3 sequences, 10% to 15% being singletons. CDR3 length equals 15 residues. Germline CDR1 is SQVTM and CDR2 is ANQGSEA. V gave up 1 base and J gave up 3 bases; unmatched junction bases: 6. The sequences come from PBMCs, mostly from graft donor cells, collected 360 days after TCRalphabeta/CD19-depleted stem cell transplant. This chain uses TRBV29-1 with TRBJ2-3, with 8 positions matching TRBD2. This receptor was taken from a male patient younger than 18 who had a stem cell transplant for acute myeloid leukemia, so the T cells may come from the graft donor. The CDR3 loop reads CSVEGGLARTDTQYF. The CDR3 region has the DNA TGCAGCGTTGAAGGCGGACTAGCTCGGACAGATACGCAGTATTTT.